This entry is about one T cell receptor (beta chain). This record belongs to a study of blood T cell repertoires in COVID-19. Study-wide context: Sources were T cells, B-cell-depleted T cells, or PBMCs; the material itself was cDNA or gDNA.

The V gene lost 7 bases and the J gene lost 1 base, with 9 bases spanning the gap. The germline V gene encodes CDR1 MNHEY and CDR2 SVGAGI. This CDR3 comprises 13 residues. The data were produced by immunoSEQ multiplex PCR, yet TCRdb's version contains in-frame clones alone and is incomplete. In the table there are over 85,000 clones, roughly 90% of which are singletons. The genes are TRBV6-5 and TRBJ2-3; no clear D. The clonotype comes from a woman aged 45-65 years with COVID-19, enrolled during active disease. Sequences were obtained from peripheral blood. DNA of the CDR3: TGTGCCAGCAAAACAGCAGGCACAGATACGCAGTATTTT. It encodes CASKTAGTDTQYF.